This T cell receptor beta chain was identified in a study of blood T cell repertoires in COVID-19. Across the study: The United States, Italy and Spain supplied acute and convalescent COVID-19 samples.

Original processing methods: Amplification from reference gene primers served as the basis for estimated nucleated cell counts. The assay was immunoSEQ multiplex PCR, and TCRdb's table has in-frame clones only and misses some. The V and J calls and clone size were taken over from that table, and D and trimming were inferred from the DNA. Of about 190,000 clones in the sample, around 80% were seen once. The CDR3 runs to 13 residues. The germline CDR1 and CDR2 sequences are MNHEY and SMNVEV (reference sequence). V shed 3 bases and J shed 6 bases, with 10 bases lying between them. The V and J genes are TRBV27 and TRBJ2-3, with a weak D call TRBD1 (5 bases). Sequencing was carried out using PBMCs or T cells enriched from blood (not recorded which). The clonotype originates from a woman aged 45-60 years with acute COVID-19. CDR3 in DNA: TGTGCCAGCAGTTTCCGCAGGGTGGATACGCAGTATTTT. Translated: CASSFRRVDTQYF.